This T cell receptor beta chain was sequenced during a study of blood T cell repertoires in COVID-19 (dated by TCRdb to 2019 to 2021). The study in broad terms: The collaborator samples originated in the United States, Italy and Spain and spanned the acute and convalescent phases of COVID-19. The prospective study material was composed of cDNA or gDNA derived from T cells, B-cell-depleted T cells, or PBMCs. Deeply sampled blood TCRbeta repertoires from subjects exposed to, actively infected with, or recovered from COVID-19 were included in the dataset. The repertoires were released in a freely available public database meant as a resource for research on the immune response to SARS-CoV-2. Samples came from the ongoing ImmuneRACE study (first 160 participants) plus 1,254 subjects from 6 global collaborators. The sample metadata nearly always contained a de-identified subject ID, COVID-19 status, age in years and sex. Where available, HLA class I and class II types were obtained from metadata supplied by the sample provider rather than from assay-based typing.

A note on this clone: Its recognized antigen is unknown. No clone much larger than this one lies a single base away; base qualities are absent.

The collaborating institutions used their own protocols to collect whole blood in K2EDTA tubes. For TCRbeta analysis, collaborators shipped samples as frozen whole blood, isolated PBMCs, or DNA extracted from either of those sample types. The germline V gene provides CDR1 MRHNA and CDR2 SNTAGT. The junction shows trimming of 5 bases on V and 1 base on J, and the gene matches do not reach 3 bases of it. There are 15 amino acids in the CDR3, from cysteine to phenylalanine inclusive. Of the read, only the CDR3 DNA is kept; its 45 bases are in frame from base 1. Study-wide conclusions, independent of this receptor: How much clinical and demographic metadata was included differed by source and by participant, and the metadata was provided uncurated.

The immunoSEQ Assay, a bias-controlled multiplex PCR, was used to amplify TCRbeta CDR3 regions from genomic DNA. In the authors' own workflow: Nucleated cell counts per sample were estimated from amplification of reference gene primers within the assay. To quantify the absolute abundance of each unique TCRbeta CDR3 rearrangement, sequence reads were collapsed and filtered. Productive Simpson clonality was computed per sample as the square root of Simpson's diversity index over productive rearrangements. TCRdb took this table from immuneACCESS and kept in-frame rearrangements with V and J called. Such tables lack part of the clones; where checked against another copy, unresolved V genes explain under half of the gap, and the rest is unexplained. V, J and clone size are those of that table, while D and trimming were read from the DNA. Across this sample there are 55,000 to 80,000 clones, with about three quarters seen only once. The biggest ten clones account for 9.2% of the sample.

The chain uses TRBV6-4 and TRBJ2-3; TRBD2 lines up with 10 middle nucleotides. This clonotype originated in a human donor in a cohort sampled during active COVID-19. The material sequenced was peripheral blood. The CDR3 reads as follows: CASSIGLAGTDTQYF. DNA sequence: TGTGCCAGCAGTATCGGACTAGCGGGCACAGATACGCAGTATTTT.